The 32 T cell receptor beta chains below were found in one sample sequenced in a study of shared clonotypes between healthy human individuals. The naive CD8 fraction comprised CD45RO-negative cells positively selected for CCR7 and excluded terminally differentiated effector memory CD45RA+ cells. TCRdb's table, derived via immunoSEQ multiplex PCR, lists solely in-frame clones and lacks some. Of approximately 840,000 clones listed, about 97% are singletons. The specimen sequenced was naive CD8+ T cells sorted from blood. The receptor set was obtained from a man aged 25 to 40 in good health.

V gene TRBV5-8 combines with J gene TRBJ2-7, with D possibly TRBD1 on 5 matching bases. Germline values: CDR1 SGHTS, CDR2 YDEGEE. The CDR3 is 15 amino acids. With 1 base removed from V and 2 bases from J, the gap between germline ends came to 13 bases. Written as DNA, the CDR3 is TGTGCCAGCAGCTTGCGGTCAGGGAACCCCTACGAGCAGTACTTC. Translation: CASSLRSGNPYEQYF. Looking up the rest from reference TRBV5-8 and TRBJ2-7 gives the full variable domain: EAGVTQSPTHLIKTRGQQATLRCSPISGHTSVYWYQQALGLGLQFLLWYDEGEERNRGNFPPRFSGRQFPNYSSELNVNALELEDSALYLCASSLRSGNPYEQYFGPGTRLTVT.

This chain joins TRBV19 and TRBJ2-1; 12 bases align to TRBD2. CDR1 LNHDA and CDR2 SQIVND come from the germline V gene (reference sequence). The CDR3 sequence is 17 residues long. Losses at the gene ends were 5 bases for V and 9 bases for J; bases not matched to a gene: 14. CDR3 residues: CASSGKLAGGYFSEQFF. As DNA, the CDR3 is TGTGCCAGTAGTGGAAAGCTAGCGGGAGGGTATTTCAGTGAGCAGTTCTTC.

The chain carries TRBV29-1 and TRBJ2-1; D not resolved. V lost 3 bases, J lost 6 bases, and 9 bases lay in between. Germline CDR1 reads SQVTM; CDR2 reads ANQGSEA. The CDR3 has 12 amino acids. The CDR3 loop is CSVDTITNEQFF. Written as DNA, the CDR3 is TGCAGCGTTGATACCATAACCAATGAGCAGTTCTTC.

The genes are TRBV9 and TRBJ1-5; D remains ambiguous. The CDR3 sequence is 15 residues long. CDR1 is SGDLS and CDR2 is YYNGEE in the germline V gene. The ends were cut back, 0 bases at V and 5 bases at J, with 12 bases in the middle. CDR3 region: CASSVVHLPYQPQHF. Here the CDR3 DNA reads TGTGCCAGCAGCGTAGTTCACCTACCCTATCAGCCCCAGCATTTT.

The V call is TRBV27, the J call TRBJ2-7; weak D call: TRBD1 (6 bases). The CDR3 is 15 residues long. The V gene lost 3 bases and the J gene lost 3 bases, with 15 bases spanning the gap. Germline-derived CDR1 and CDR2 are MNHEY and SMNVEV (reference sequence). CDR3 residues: CASSFFTGTRYEQYF. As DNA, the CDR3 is TGTGCCAGCAGTTTTTTTACCGGGACACGCTACGAGCAGTACTTC.

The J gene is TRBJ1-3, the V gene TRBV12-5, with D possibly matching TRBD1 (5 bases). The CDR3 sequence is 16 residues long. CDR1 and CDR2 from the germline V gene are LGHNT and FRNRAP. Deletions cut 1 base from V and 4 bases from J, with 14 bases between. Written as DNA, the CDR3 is TGTGCTAGTGGTTTGGACGGGACCGCGCGGGGAAACACCATATATTTT. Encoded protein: CASGLDGTARGNTIYF.

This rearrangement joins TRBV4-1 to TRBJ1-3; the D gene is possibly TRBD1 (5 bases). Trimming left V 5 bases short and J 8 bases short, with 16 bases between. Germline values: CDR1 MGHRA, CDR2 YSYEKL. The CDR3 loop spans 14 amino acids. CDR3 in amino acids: CASSVFQVGDTIYF. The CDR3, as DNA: TGCGCCAGCAGCGTATTCCAGGTGGGGGACACCATATATTTT.

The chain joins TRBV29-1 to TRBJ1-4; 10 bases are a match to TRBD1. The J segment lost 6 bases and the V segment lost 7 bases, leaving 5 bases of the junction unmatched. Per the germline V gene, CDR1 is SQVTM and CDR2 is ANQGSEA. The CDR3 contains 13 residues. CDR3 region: CSGWTGGDEKLFF. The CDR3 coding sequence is TGCAGCGGCTGGACAGGGGGGGATGAAAAACTGTTTTTT.

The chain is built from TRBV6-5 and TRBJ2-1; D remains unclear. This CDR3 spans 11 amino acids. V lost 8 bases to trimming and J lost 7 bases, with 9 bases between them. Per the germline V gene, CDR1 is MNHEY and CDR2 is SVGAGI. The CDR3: CASHLSNEQFF. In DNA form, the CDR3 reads TGTGCCAGCCATTTAAGTAATGAGCAGTTCTTC.

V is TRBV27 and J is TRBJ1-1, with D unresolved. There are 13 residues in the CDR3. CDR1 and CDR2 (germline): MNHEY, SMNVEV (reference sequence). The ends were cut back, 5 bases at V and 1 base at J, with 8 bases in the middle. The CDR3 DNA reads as TGTGCCAGCAGTCCTCCACGGAACACTGAAGCTTTCTTT. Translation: CASSPPRNTEAFF.

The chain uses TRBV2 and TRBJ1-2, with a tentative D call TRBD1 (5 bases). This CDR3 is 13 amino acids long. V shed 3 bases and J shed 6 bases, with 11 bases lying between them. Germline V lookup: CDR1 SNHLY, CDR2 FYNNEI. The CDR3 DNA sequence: TGTGCCAGCAGTGATAGCAGGGATAATGGCTACACCTTC. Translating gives CASSDSRDNGYTF.

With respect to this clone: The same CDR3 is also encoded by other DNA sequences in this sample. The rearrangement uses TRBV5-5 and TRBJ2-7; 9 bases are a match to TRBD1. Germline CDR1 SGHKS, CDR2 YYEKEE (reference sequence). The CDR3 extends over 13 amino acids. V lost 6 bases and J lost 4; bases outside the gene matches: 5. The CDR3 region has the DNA TGTGCCAGCACACCGGGACAGGGTTACGAGCAGTACTTC. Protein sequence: CASTPGQGYEQYF.

CDR3 region: CASSSRQAVTEAFF. CDR3 DNA sequence: TGTGCCAGCAGCTCCCGACAGGCGGTGACTGAAGCTTTCTTT. The chain combines TRBV9 with TRBJ1-1; a weak D match, TRBD1 (6 bases). CDR3 size: 14 residues. Trimming took off 4 bases at V and 5 bases at J, with 15 bases between the two ends. CDR1 SGDLS and CDR2 YYNGEE come from the germline V gene.

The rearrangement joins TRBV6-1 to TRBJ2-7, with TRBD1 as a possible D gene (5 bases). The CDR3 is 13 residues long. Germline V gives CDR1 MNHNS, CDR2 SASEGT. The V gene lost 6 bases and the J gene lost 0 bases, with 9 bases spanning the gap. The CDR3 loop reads CASRETASYEQYF. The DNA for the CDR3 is TGTGCCAGCAGAGAGACAGCCTCCTACGAGCAGTACTTC.

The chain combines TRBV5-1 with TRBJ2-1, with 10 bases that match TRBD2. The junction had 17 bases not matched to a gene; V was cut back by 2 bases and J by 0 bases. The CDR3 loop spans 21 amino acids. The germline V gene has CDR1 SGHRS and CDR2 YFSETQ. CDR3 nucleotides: TGCGCCAGCAGCTTCCAAGGCAGGGCACTTAGCGGGGGGAGCTCCTACAATGAGCAGTTCTTC. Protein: CASSFQGRALSGGSSYNEQFF.

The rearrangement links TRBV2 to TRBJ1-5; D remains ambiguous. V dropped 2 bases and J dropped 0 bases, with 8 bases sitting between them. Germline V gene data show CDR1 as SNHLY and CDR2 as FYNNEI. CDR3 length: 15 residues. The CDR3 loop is CASSELPVSNQPQHF. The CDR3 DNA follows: TGTGCCAGCAGTGAACTTCCGGTTAGCAATCAGCCCCAGCATTTT.

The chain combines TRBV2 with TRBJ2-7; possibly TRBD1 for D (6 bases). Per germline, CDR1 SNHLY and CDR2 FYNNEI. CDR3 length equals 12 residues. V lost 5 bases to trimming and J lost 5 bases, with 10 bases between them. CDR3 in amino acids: CASSPRGHEQYF. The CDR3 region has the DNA TGTGCCAGCAGTCCCAGGGGCCACGAGCAGTACTTC.

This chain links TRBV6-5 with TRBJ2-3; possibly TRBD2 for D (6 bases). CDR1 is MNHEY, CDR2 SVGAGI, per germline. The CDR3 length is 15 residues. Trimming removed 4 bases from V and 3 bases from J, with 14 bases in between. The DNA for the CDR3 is TGTGCCAGCAGTTCGTTAGCGGTTGGGACAGATACGCAGTATTTT. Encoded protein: CASSSLAVGTDTQYF.

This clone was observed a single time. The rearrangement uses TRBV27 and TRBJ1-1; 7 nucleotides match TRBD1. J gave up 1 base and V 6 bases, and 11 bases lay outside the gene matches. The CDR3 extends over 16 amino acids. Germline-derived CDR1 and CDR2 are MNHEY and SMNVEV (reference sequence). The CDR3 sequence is CASRPGTVVPNTEAFF. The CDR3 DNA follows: TGTGCCAGCAGACCCGGGACAGTGGTTCCGAACACTGAAGCTTTCTTT.

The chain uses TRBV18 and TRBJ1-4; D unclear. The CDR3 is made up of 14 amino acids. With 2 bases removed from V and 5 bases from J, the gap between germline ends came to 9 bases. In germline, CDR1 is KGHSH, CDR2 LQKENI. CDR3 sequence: CASSPGGWNEKLFF. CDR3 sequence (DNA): TGTGCCAGCTCACCAGGAGGTTGGAATGAAAAACTGTTTTTT.

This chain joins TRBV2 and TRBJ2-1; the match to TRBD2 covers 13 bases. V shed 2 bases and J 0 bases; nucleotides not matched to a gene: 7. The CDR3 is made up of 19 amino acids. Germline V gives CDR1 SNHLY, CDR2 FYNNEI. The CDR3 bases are TGTGCCAGCAGTGAACCCGGACTAGCGGGAGTCTTCTCCTACAATGAGCAGTTCTTC. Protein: CASSEPGLAGVFSYNEQFF.

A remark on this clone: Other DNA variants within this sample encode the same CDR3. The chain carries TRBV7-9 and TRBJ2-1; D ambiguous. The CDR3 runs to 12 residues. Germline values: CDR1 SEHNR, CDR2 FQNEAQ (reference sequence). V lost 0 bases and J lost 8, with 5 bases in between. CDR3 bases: TGTGCCAGCAGCTTAGCCGTTTATGAGCAGTTCTTC. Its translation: CASSLAVYEQFF.

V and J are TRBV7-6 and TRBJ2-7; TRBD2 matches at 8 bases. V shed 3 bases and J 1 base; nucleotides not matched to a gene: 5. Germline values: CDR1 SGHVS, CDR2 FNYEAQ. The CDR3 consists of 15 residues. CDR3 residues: CASSFRGGGSYEQYF. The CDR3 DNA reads TGTGCCAGCAGCTTCCGGGGGGGAGGGTCCTACGAGCAGTACTTC.

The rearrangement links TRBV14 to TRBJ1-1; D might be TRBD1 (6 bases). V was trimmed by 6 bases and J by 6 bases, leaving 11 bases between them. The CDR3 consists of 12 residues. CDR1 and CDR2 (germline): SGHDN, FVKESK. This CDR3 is CASSDRYAEAFF. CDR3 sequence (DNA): TGTGCCAGCAGTGACAGGTATGCTGAAGCTTTCTTT.

CDR3 in amino acids: CASSRQTGDNQPQHF. CDR3 nucleotides: TGTGCCAGCAGCCGCCAGACAGGGGATAATCAGCCCCAGCATTTT. The V gene is TRBV7-8, the J gene TRBJ1-5; 8 nucleotides line up with TRBD1. Germline V CDR1 and CDR2: SGHVS, FQNEAQ. This CDR3 is built from 15 residues. V lost 5 bases and J lost 4; bases outside the gene matches: 7. Supplemented by reference TRBV7-8 and TRBJ1-5, the full variable domain reads GAGVSQSPRYKVAKRGQDVALRCDPISGHVSLFWYQQALGQGPEFLTYFQNEAQLDKSGLPSDRFFAERPEGSVSTLKIQRTQQEDSAVYLCASSRQTGDNQPQHFGDGTRLSIL.

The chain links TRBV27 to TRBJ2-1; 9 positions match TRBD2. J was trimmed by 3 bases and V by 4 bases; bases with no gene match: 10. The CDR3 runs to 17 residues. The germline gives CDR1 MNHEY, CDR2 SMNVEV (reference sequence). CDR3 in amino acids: CASSYGPGTSRYNEQFF. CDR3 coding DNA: TGTGCCAGCAGTTACGGGCCCGGGACTAGCCGCTACAATGAGCAGTTCTTC.

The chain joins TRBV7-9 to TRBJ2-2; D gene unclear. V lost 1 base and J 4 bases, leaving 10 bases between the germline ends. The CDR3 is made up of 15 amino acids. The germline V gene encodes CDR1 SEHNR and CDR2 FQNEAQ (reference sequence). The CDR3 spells CASSLVGLITGELFF. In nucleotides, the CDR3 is TGTGCCAGCAGCTTAGTAGGGCTAATCACCGGGGAGCTGTTTTTT.

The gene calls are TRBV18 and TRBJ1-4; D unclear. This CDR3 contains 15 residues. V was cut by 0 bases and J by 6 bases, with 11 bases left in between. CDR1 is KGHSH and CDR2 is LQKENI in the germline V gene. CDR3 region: CASSPPSGIHEKLFF. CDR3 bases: TGTGCCAGCTCACCACCGTCGGGGATCCATGAAAAACTGTTTTTT. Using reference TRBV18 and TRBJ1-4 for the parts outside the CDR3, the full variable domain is NAGVMQNPRHLVRRRGQEARLRCSPMKGHSHVYWYRQLPEEGLKFMVYLQKENIIDESGMPKERFSAEFPKEGPSILRIQQVVRGDSAAYFCASSPPSGIHEKLFFGSGTQLSVL.

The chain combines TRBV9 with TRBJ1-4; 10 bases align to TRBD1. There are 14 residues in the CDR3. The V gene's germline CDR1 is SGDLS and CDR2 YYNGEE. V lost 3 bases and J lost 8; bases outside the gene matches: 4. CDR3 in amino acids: CASSAGQGWEKLFF. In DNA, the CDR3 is TGTGCCAGCAGCGCGGGACAGGGGTGGGAAAAACTGTTTTTT.

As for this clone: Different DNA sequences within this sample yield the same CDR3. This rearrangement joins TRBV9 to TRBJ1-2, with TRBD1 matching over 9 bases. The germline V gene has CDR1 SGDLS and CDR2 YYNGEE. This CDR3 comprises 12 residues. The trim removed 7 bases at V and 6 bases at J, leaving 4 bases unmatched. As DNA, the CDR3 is TGTGCCAGCTACAGGGGGCGGGATGGCTACACCTTC. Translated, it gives CASYRGRDGYTF. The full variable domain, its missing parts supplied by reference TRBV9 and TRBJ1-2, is DSGVTQTPKHLITATGQRVTLRCSPRSGDLSVYWYQQSLDQGLQFLIQYYNGEERAKGNILERFSAQQFPDLHSELNLSSLELGDSALYFCASYRGRDGYTFGSGTRLTVV.

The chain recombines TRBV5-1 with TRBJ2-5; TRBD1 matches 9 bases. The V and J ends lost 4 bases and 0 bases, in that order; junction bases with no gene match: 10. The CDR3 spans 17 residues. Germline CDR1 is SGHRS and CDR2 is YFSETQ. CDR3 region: CASSHYPRDRDQETQYF. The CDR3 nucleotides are TGCGCCAGCAGCCACTACCCCCGGGACAGGGACCAAGAGACCCAGTACTTC. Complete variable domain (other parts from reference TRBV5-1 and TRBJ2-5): KAGVTQTPRYLIKTRGQQVTLSCSPISGHRSVSWYQQTPGQGLQFLFEYFSETQRNKGNFPGRFSGRQFSNSRSEMNVSTLELGDSALYLCASSHYPRDRDQETQYFGPGTRLLVL.

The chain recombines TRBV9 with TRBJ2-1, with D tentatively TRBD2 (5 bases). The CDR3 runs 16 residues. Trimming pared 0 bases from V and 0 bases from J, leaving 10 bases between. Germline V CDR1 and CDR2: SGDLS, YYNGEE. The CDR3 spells CASSVVERSSYNEQFF. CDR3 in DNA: TGTGCCAGCAGCGTAGTCGAGCGGAGCTCCTACAATGAGCAGTTCTTC.